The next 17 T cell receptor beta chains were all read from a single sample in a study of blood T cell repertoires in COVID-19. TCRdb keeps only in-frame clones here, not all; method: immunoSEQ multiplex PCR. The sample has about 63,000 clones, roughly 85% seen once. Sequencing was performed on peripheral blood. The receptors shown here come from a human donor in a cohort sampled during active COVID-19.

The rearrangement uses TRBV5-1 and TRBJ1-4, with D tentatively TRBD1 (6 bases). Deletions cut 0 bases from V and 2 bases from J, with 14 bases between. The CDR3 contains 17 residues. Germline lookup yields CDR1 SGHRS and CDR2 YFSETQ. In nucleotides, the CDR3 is TGCGCCAGCAGCTTGGACGGGGGGCGACCGACTAATGAAAAACTGTTTTTT. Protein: CASSLDGGRPTNEKLFF.

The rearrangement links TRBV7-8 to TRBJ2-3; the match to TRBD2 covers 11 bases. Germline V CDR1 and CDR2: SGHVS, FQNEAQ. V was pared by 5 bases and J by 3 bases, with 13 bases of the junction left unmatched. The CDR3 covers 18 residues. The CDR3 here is CASSPRLAGRGRTDTQYF. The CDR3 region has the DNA TGTGCCAGCAGCCCTCGACTAGCGGGGCGGGGCAGGACAGATACGCAGTATTTT.

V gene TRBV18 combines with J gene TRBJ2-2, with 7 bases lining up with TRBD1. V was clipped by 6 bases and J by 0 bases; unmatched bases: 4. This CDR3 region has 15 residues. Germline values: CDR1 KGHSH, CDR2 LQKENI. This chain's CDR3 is CASSKDRPNTGELFF. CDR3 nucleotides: TGTGCCAGCTCTAAGGACAGGCCGAACACCGGGGAGCTGTTTTTT.

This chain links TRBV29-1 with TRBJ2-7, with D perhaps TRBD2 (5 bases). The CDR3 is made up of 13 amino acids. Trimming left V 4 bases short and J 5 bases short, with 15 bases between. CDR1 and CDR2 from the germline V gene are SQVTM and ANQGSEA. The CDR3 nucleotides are TGCAGCGTTGGGGAGACCCCTGGCCACGAGCAGTACTTC. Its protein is CSVGETPGHEQYF.

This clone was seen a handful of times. The CDR3 loop reads CASAQSSIALSTDTQYF. The CDR3 nucleotides are TGTGCCAGCGCTCAGTCGTCAATAGCGCTGAGCACAGATACGCAGTATTTT. The chain couples TRBV18 to TRBJ2-3, with a tentative D call TRBD2 (5 bases). Germline V gives CDR1 KGHSH, CDR2 LQKENI. The CDR3 totals 17 residues. V was shortened by 8 bases and J by 0 bases, with 21 bases between the two germline ends. Using reference TRBV18 and TRBJ2-3 for the parts outside the CDR3, the full variable domain is NAGVMQNPRHLVRRRGQEARLRCSPMKGHSHVYWYRQLPEEGLKFMVYLQKENIIDESGMPKERFSAEFPKEGPSILRIQQVVRGDSAAYFCASAQSSIALSTDTQYFGPGTRLTVL.

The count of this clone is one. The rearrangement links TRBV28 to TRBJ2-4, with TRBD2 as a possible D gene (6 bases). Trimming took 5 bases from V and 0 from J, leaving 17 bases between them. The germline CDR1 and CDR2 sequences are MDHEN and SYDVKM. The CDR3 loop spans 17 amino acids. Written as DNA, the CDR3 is TGTGCCAGCAGTCTCCTGGAGGGGCCGGAAGCCAAAAACATTCAGTACTTC. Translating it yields CASSLLEGPEAKNIQYF.

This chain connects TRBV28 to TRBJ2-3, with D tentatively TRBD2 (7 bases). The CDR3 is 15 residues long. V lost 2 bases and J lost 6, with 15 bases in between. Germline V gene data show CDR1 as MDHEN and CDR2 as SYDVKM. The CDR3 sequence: CASSLAGVGADTQYF. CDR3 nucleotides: TGTGCCAGCAGTTTAGCGGGAGTGGGGGCGGATACGCAGTATTTT.

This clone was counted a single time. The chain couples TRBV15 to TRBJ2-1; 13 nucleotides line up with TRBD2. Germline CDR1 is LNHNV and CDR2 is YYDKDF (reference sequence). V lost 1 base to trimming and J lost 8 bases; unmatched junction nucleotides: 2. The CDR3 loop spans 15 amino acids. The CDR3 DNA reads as TGTGCCACCAGCAGAGGGACTAGCGGGAGCTATGAGCAGTTCTTC. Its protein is CATSRGTSGSYEQFF.

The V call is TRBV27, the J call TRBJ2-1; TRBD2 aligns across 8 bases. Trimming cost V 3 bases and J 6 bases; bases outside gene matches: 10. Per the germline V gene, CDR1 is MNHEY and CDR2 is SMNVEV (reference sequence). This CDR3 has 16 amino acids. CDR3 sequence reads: CASSFRAPGGGNEQFF. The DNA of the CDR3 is TGTGCCAGCAGTTTTCGGGCCCCGGGGGGGGGCAATGAGCAGTTCTTC.

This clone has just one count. The CDR3 is CASSLAPGTGTSGKQFF. As DNA, the CDR3 is TGTGCCAGCAGCTTAGCTCCCGGGACAGGGACTAGCGGGAAGCAGTTCTTC. The chain links TRBV7-6 to TRBJ2-1, with 13 bases fitting TRBD2. V lost 0 bases, J lost 11 bases, and 10 bases stayed unmatched. Germline V lookup: CDR1 SGHVS, CDR2 FNYEAQ. The CDR3 contains 17 residues.

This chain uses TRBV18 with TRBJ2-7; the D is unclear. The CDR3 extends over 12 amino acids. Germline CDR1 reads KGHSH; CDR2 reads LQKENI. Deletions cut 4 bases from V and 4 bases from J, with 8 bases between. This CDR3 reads CASSLGEYEQYF. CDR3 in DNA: TGTGCCAGCTCACTAGGAGAGTACGAGCAGTACTTC.

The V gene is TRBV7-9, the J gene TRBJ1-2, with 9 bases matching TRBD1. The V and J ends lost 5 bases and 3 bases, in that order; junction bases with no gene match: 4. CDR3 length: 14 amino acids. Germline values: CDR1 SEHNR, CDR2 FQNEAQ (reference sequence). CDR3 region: CASSPWDRDYGYTF. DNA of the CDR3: TGTGCCAGCAGCCCGTGGGACAGGGACTATGGCTACACCTTC.

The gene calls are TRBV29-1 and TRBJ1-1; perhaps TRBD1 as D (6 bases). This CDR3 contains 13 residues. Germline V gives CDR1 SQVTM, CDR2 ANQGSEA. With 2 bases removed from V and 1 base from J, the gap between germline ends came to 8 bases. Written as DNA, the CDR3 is TGCAGCGTTGAAAAGACAGGGAACACTGAAGCTTTCTTT. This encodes CSVEKTGNTEAFF. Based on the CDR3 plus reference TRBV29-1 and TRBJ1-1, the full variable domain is SAVISQKPSRDICQRGTSLTIQCQVDSQVTMMFWYRQQPGQSLTLIATANQGSEATYESGFVIDKFPISRPNLTFSTLTVSNMSPEDSSIYLCSVEKTGNTEAFFGQGTRLTVV.

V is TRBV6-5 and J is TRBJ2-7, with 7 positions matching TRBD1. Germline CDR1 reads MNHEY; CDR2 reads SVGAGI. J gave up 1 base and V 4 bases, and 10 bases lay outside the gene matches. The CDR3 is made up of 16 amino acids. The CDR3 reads CASSSPRQGRSYEQYF. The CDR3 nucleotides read TGTGCCAGCAGTTCCCCTAGACAGGGTAGGTCCTACGAGCAGTACTTC.

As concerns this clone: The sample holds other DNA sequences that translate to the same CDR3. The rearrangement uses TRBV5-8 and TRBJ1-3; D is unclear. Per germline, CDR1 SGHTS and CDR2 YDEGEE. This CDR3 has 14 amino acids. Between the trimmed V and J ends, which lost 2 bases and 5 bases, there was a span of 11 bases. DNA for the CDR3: TGTGCCAGCAGCTTCGCCGGCGGAAGAAACACCATATATTTT. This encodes CASSFAGGRNTIYF.

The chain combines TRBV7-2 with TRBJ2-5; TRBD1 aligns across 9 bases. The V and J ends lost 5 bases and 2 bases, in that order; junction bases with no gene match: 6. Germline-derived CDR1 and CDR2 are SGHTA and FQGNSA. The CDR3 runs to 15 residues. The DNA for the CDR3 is TGTGCCAGCAGCGCAGGACAGGGGCGGCAAGAGACCCAGTACTTC. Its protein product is CASSAGQGRQETQYF.

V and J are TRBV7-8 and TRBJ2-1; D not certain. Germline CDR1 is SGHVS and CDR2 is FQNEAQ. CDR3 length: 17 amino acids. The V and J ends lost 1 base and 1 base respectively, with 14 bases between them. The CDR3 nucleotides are TGTGCCAGCAGCTTAGAATATCGCGGCAATTCCTACAATGAGCAGTTCTTC. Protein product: CASSLEYRGNSYNEQFF.